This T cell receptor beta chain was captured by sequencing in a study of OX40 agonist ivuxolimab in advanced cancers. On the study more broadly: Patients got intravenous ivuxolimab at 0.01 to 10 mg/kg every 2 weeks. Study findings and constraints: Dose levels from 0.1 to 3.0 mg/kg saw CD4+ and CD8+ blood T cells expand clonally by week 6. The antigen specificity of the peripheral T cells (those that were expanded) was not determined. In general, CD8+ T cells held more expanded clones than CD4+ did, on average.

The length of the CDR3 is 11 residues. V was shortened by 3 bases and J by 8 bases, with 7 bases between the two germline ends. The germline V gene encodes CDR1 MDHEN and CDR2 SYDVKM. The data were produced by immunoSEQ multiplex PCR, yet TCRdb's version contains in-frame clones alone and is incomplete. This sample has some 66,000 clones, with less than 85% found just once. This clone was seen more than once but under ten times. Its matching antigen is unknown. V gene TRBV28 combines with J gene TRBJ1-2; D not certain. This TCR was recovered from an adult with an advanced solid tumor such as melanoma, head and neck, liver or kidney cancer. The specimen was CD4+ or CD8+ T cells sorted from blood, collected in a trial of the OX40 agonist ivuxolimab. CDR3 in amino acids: CASSFGLGYTF. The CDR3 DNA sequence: TGTGCCAGCAGTTTTGGCCTCGGCTACACCTTC.